This entry lists 18 T cell receptor beta chains sequenced from one sample in a study of Ad26.COV2.S vaccination and SARS-CoV-2 variants. As to treatment: around 19 received Ad26.COV2.S at low or high dose, single or two shots; a few received placebo; per-sample allocation not given. Specimens were obtained on day 63 following the first vaccine or placebo injection. The protocol was immunoSEQ multiplex PCR, while the TCRdb copy is restricted to in-frame clones and leaves out a portion. The sample contains 250,000 to 300,000 clones, over 75% of which appear only once. Sequencing used peripheral blood, obtained in a trial of Ad26.COV2.S vaccine versus placebo. The receptors stem from a person aged 18-60 years who received the Ad26.COV2.S COVID-19 vaccine or a placebo.

The CDR3 loop reads CASSVVGSTDTQYF. The CDR3 DNA reads TGTGCCAGCAGCGTAGTGGGGAGCACAGATACGCAGTATTTT. The chain employs TRBV9 and TRBJ2-3; D is unresolved. Trimming left V 0 bases short and J 0 bases short, with 5 bases between. The length of the CDR3 is 14 residues. Germline V lookup: CDR1 SGDLS, CDR2 YYNGEE.

The chain combines TRBV5-6 with TRBJ1-3, with 10 positions matching TRBD1. The ends lost 3 bases at V and 2 bases at J; junction bases unmatched: 2. Germline lookup yields CDR1 SGHDT and CDR2 YYEEEE. The CDR3 length is 15 residues. The CDR3 sequence: CASSYGTGAGNTIYF. The CDR3 nucleotides read TGTGCCAGCAGCTACGGGACAGGGGCTGGAAACACCATATATTTT.

This clone has just one count. The chain combines TRBV6-1 with TRBJ1-6; 7 bases match TRBD1. This CDR3 has 14 residues. Trimming removed 3 bases from V and 6 bases from J; junction bases left unmatched: 2. Germline assignment: CDR1 MNHNS and CDR2 SASEGT. CDR3 coding DNA: TGTGCCAGCAGTGACCGACAGGGTAATTCACCCCTCCACTTT. Its protein is CASSDRQGNSPLHF.

This clone occurred once. This sequence joins TRBV19 and TRBJ2-7; TRBD2 aligns across 12 bases. Germline loops: CDR1 LNHDA, CDR2 SQIVND (reference sequence). Trimming took 6 bases from V and 9 from J; bases not matched to a gene: 15. This CDR3 comprises 16 residues. The CDR3: CASSPGLAGSTYLQYF. DNA of the CDR3: TGTGCCAGTAGCCCCGGACTAGCGGGGTCCACTTACTTGCAGTACTTC. Drawing the rest from reference TRBV19 and TRBJ2-7, the complete variable domain is DGGITQSPKYLFRKEGQNVTLSCEQNLNHDAMYWYRQDPGQGLRLIYYSQIVNDFQKGDIAEGYSVSREKKESFPLTVTSAQKNPTAFYLCASSPGLAGSTYLQYFGPGTRLTVT.

This clone was recorded once. The chain employs TRBV7-9 and TRBJ1-3, with 10 bases matching TRBD1. Germline V gene data show CDR1 as SEHNR and CDR2 as FQNEAQ (reference sequence). The CDR3 runs to 17 residues. Trimming took 2 bases from V and 2 from J; bases not matched to a gene: 6. The CDR3 is CASSLRQGAITGNTIYF. DNA for the CDR3: TGTGCCAGCAGCTTAAGACAGGGGGCAATAACTGGAAACACCATATATTTT.

The J gene is TRBJ2-7, the V gene TRBV3-1 (or the pseudogene TRBV3-2); a weak D match, TRBD2 (5 bases). Trimming shortened V by 1 base and J by 2 bases, and 21 bases separated the two germline ends. Germline CDR1 is LGHDT and CDR2 is YNNKEL (reference sequence). The CDR3 is 18 amino acids. CDR3 region: CASSQGWRLAGYPYEQYF. CDR3 DNA: TGTGCCAGCAGCCAAGGGTGGAGGCTCGCCGGGTACCCCTACGAGCAGTACTTC.

The chain joins TRBV18 to TRBJ2-7; tentative D call: TRBD2 (7 bases). The ends were cut back, 3 bases at V and 2 bases at J, with 11 bases in the middle. CDR3 length: 14 amino acids. CDR1 and CDR2 (germline): KGHSH, LQKENI. CDR3 nucleotides: TGTGCCAGCTCACCCGGCGGGGGCCCCTACGAGCAGTACTTC. It codes for CASSPGGGPYEQYF.

The rearrangement links TRBV19 to TRBJ1-2; 10 nucleotides agree with TRBD1. The germline V gene encodes CDR1 LNHDA and CDR2 SQIVND (reference sequence). This CDR3 is 18 amino acids long. V gave up 3 bases and J gave up 4 bases; unmatched junction bases: 14. CDR3 region: CASSINPSGTGATYGYTF. The CDR3 DNA follows: TGTGCCAGTAGTATTAACCCTTCCGGGACAGGGGCTACCTATGGCTACACCTTC.

This sequence joins TRBV7-9 and TRBJ2-5, with D uncertain. The germline V and J ends were trimmed by 0 bases and 2 bases, with 13 bases remaining between them. From germline, CDR1 is SEHNR and CDR2 FQNEAQ (reference sequence). The CDR3 runs 16 residues. The CDR3 loop is CASSLAGGYKQETQYF. For the CDR3, the DNA is TGTGCCAGCAGCTTAGCGGGTGGCTACAAACAAGAGACCCAGTACTTC.

About this clone: Different DNA sequences within this sample yield the same CDR3. This rearrangement joins TRBV5-1 to TRBJ2-1, with D tentatively TRBD2 (5 bases). Germline values: CDR1 SGHRS, CDR2 YFSETQ. V was trimmed by 0 bases and J by 5 bases, leaving 9 bases between them. CDR3 length: 14 amino acids. The CDR3 nucleotides read TGCGCCAGCAGCTTGGTGCCGGGAAACAATGAGCAGTTCTTC. This gives the protein CASSLVPGNNEQFF.

The V and J genes are TRBV5-4 and TRBJ2-7, with 16 bases fitting TRBD2. This CDR3 region has 16 residues. Looked up from germline, CDR1 is SGHNT and CDR2 is YYREEE (reference sequence). V lost 3 bases and J lost 4; bases outside the gene matches: 4. In nucleotides, the CDR3 is TGTGCCAGCAGCTCCGGGACTAGCGGGGGGGTGTACGAGCAGTACTTC. As protein: CASSSGTSGGVYEQYF.

The chain joins TRBV13 to TRBJ2-7; D is ambiguous. Germline values: CDR1 PRHDT, CDR2 FYEKMQ (reference sequence). Trimming cost V 2 bases and J 7 bases, with 9 bases left between them. This CDR3 comprises 12 residues. The CDR3 sequence: CASSLTGSEQYF. Written as DNA, the CDR3 is TGTGCCAGCAGCTTAACGGGCTCTGAGCAGTACTTC.

This clone has just one count. The chain employs TRBV4-3 and TRBJ2-2; 7 bases are a match to TRBD1. CDR1 is LGHNA, CDR2 YSLEER, per germline. The CDR3 has 15 residues. With 6 bases clipped from V and 3 bases from J, the junction kept 7 bases outside the gene matches. The CDR3 sequence is CASSPGQRYTGELFF. The DNA of the CDR3 is TGCGCCAGCAGTCCGGGACAGCGTTACACCGGGGAGCTGTTTTTT.

The chain uses TRBV10-1 and TRBJ2-2, with TRBD2 identical over 7 bases. There are 14 residues in the CDR3. CDR1 is WNHNN and CDR2 is SYGVQD in the germline V gene (reference sequence). Trimming took 6 bases from V and 6 from J; bases not matched to a gene: 7. CDR3 protein: CASSERDESGELFF. Here the CDR3 DNA reads TGCGCCAGCAGCGAGCGGGATGAGTCCGGGGAGCTGTTTTTT.

The chain combines TRBV14 with TRBJ1-2; the D is unclear. CDR1 is SGHDN and CDR2 is FVKESK in the germline V gene. The CDR3 is 14 amino acids. V was clipped by 7 bases and J by 2 bases, with 14 bases between them. This chain's CDR3 is CASTLGVGNYGYTF. CDR3 coding DNA: TGTGCCAGCACTCTTGGGGTAGGAAACTATGGCTACACCTTC.

The V call is TRBV19, the J call TRBJ2-3, with a weak D call TRBD2 (5 bases). The CDR3 length is 15 residues. The germline V gene encodes CDR1 LNHDA and CDR2 SQIVND (reference sequence). Trimming shortened V by 5 bases and J by 4 bases, and 16 bases separated the two germline ends. The CDR3 loop reads CASSLRTGNADTQYF. CDR3 bases: TGTGCCAGTAGTCTTCGAACGGGAAACGCAGATACGCAGTATTTT.

The chain links TRBV7-2 to TRBJ2-7; 7 bases line up with TRBD2. The germline V gene encodes CDR1 SGHTA and CDR2 FQGNSA. The ends lost 8 bases at V and 3 bases at J; junction bases unmatched: 13. The CDR3 runs 15 residues. The DNA for the CDR3 is TGTGCCAGCGAAGACCCCCGGGGAGGGAGCTACGAGCAGTACTTC. Amino acid sequence: CASEDPRGGSYEQYF.

The J gene is TRBJ1-2, the V gene TRBV11-2, with D possibly being TRBD1 (5 bases). This CDR3 has 13 amino acids. Per the germline V gene, CDR1 is SGHAT and CDR2 is FQNNGV. V lost 9 bases and J 1 base, leaving 12 bases between the germline ends. CDR3 in DNA: TGTGCCAGTACAGGCCACCTTAACTATGGCTACACCTTC. This translates into CASTGHLNYGYTF.